The clone carrying this T cell receptor beta chain was observed a few times. No antigen is known for it. This sample is drawn from a study of cytomegalovirus exposure and HLA in healthy donors. PCR amplification relied on 60 Vbeta primers (plus 13 Jbeta primers). Repertoires were generated with immunoSEQ multiplex PCR, while TCRdb's copy carries only in-frame clones and drops some. This repertoire shows roughly 130,000 clones, around 8.5% found once; its top ten account for 5% to 7%. Study conclusions and caveats: In a later analysis, a genetic analysis reported fewer productive-TCR N-insertions in an Asian-associated ancestry cluster than the cohort average. According to the study, around 160 TCR beta chains were cytomegalovirus-associated. There were several of the most significant clusters that appeared linked to common viral pathogens in a later analysis. Data from an earlier analysis indicated that most TCR beta V segments were productive either about 90% or about 30% of the time.

The V gene end was trimmed by 10 bases and the J gene end by 3 bases; junction bases not matched to a gene: 8. Germline V CDR1 and CDR2: MNHNS, SASEGT. This CDR3 has 14 amino acids. The sequence was collected from a man between 40 and 49 years old in good health and CMV-seronegative. Sample: PBMCs. This chain links TRBV6-1 with TRBJ1-1, with 10 bases aligning to TRBD1. CDR3 sequence: CATGQGGRYTEAFF. Here the CDR3 DNA reads TGTGCCACAGGACAGGGGGGTAGATACACTGAAGCTTTCTTT.